The 10 T cell receptor beta chains below were found in one sample sequenced in a study of Graves' ophthalmopathy and Graves' hyperthyroidism. RNA transcripts yielded amplified TCR beta CDR3 regions. Amplification began with first-round RT-PCR using HTBI primers, then second-round multiplex PCR was performed. Using its own MiXCR run on the multiplex PCR reads, TCRdb lists one record per CDR3 protein. Here the sample spans hundreds of thousands of distinct CDR3 sequences, approximately 21% being singletons. Sequencing was done on a sample of peripheral blood. The source of these receptors is a woman younger than 35 with stable Graves' hyperthyroidism. Some clones in this sample may be carry-over from other donors' samples.

The chain has TRBV2 and TRBJ2-5; possible D gene TRBD2, 7 bases. Germline loops: CDR1 SNHLY, CDR2 FYNNEI. The germline V and J ends were trimmed by 6 bases and 4 bases, with 15 bases remaining between them. The CDR3 totals 14 residues. The CDR3 reads CASSPEAGAETQYF. CDR3 bases: TGTGCCAGCAGCCCTGAGGCGGGGGCAGAGACCCAGTACTTC.

This clonotype was observed at least ten times. The V and J genes are TRBV7-3 and TRBJ1-1; maybe TRBD1 (6 bases). Trimming stripped 7 bases from V and 3 bases from J, with 15 bases between. The CDR3 covers 14 residues. Germline V gene lookup returns CDR1 SGHTA and CDR2 FQGTGA. CDR3 in amino acids: CASTNRVGDTEAFF. CDR3 bases: TGTGCCAGCACCAACAGGGTCGGCGACACTGAAGCTTTCTTT. Full variable domain (remainder filled in from reference TRBV7-3 and TRBJ1-1): GAGVSQTPSNKVTEKGKYVELRCDPISGHTALYWYRQSLGQGPEFLIYFQGTGAADDSGLPNDRFFAVRPEGSVSTLKIQRTERGDSAVYLCASTNRVGDTEAFFGQGTRLTVV.

This clonotype showed up just a few times. The V call is TRBV19, the J call TRBJ1-5; D is perhaps TRBD1 (5 bases). Germline V gives CDR1 LNHDA, CDR2 SQIVND (reference sequence). The CDR3 spans 16 residues. V lost 2 bases to trimming and J lost 4 bases, with 15 bases between them. CDR3 loop: CASSISQGGINQPQHF. CDR3 nucleotides: TGTGCCAGTAGTATATCCCAGGGTGGGATTAATCAGCCCCAGCATTTT.

This clonotype was detected many times. J is TRBJ1-1 and V is TRBV5-1; D unclear. Trimming stripped 0 bases from V and 4 bases from J, with 7 bases between. The CDR3 has 13 amino acids. Germline lookup yields CDR1 SGHRS and CDR2 YFSETQ. The CDR3 loop reads CASSLAESTEAFF. DNA for the CDR3: TGCGCCAGCAGCTTGGCTGAAAGCACTGAAGCTTTCTTT.

This clonotype was counted at least ten times. The chain links TRBV4-2 to TRBJ2-2, with D tentatively TRBD2 (6 bases). V was pared by 1 base and J by 7 bases, with 13 bases between. The CDR3 extends over 15 amino acids. Germline lookup yields CDR1 LGHNA and CDR2 YNFKEQ. CDR3 nucleotide sequence: TGTGCCAGCAGCCAAGGGGTGAAGGGAGGCGGGGAGCTGTTTTTT. Its translation: CASSQGVKGGGELFF.

The table lists this clonotype with many counts. One junction end disagrees with the germline gene, perhaps due to a read error. The chain combines TRBV5-1 with TRBJ2-2; 7 positions match TRBD2. The CDR3 runs 14 residues. Germline V lookup: CDR1 SGHRS, CDR2 YFSETQ. The CDR3 protein is CASSGLANTGELFF. As DNA, the CDR3 is TGTGCCAGCAGTGGACTAGCGAACACCGGGGAGCTGTTTTTT.

To note about this clonotype: At one boundary the junction diverges from the germline segment, which might be a read error. The chain joins TRBV11-2 to TRBJ1-6; D is unclear. The CDR3 is 15 residues long. CDR1 SGHAT and CDR2 FQNNGV come from the germline V gene. CDR3 protein: CASSLRAAYNSHLHF. The CDR3 DNA is TGTGCCAGCAGCCTCCGCGCCGCCTATAATTCACACCTCCACTTT.

The genes are TRBV12-3 or TRBV12-4 and TRBJ1-3; a possible D gene is TRBD1 (5 bases). V was pared by 1 base and J by 0 bases, with 22 bases between. This CDR3 region has 20 residues. CDR3 sequence: CASSLVPTPLQGRSGNTIYF. The CDR3 DNA follows: TGTGCCAGCAGTTTAGTTCCTACCCCACTCCAGGGCCGCTCTGGAAACACCATATATTTT.

V usage is TRBV27 and J usage is TRBJ1-3; D call uncertain. Germline V gene sequence: CDR1 MNHEY, CDR2 SMNVEV (reference sequence). There are 16 residues in the CDR3. Trimming removed 5 bases at V and 0 bases at J, with 14 bases between. DNA of the CDR3: TGTGCCAGCAGTCCGTCCCCGGCCCTCTCTGGAAACACCATATATTTT. This sequence encodes CASSPSPALSGNTIYF.

V is TRBV28 and J is TRBJ1-1; D is ambiguous. This CDR3 is built from 12 residues. The V end was cut by 6 bases, the J end by 7 bases, with 12 bases between. Germline CDR1 is MDHEN and CDR2 is SYDVKM. The CDR3 spells CASSPSPVEAFF. The CDR3 DNA is TGTGCCAGCAGCCCGTCACCCGTTGAAGCTTTCTTT.